This T cell receptor beta chain was recovered during a study of blood T cell repertoires in COVID-19. This CDR3 is built from 14 residues. Germline loops: CDR1 GTSNPN, CDR2 SVGIG (reference sequence). V lost 3 bases and J lost 4, with 15 bases in between. Clones were sequenced by immunoSEQ multiplex PCR, and TCRdb holds only the in-frame ones, with some missing. The table has under 300,000 clones, about nine tenths seen once. The count of this clone is one. This receptor was obtained from a woman in her forties who had recovered from COVID-19. The chain links TRBV30 to TRBJ1-1, with a tentative D call TRBD1 (5 bases). The sequenced sample was PBMCs or T cells enriched from blood (not recorded which). The CDR3: CAWSAKGRGTEAFF. In nucleotides, the CDR3 is TGTGCCTGGAGCGCCAAGGGTAGGGGCACTGAAGCTTTCTTT.